Reported below is one TCR beta chain. This clone has a single count. Its antigen has not been determined. No base qualities exist here, and no much larger clone lies one base off it. The entry originates in a study of blood T cell repertoires in COVID-19 (dated by TCRdb to 2020 to 2022). Background on the whole study: Samples covering the acute and convalescent phases of COVID-19 were provided by collaborators in the United States, Italy and Spain. The material from the prospective study consisted of cDNA or gDNA derived from T cells, B-cell-depleted T cells, or PBMCs. The dataset comprised deeply sampled blood TCRbeta repertoires from subjects exposed to, actively infected with, or recovered from COVID-19. The repertoires were released in a freely available public database intended as a resource for research on the immune response to SARS-CoV-2. The samples were drawn from the first 160 participants of the ongoing ImmuneRACE study and from about 1,200 subjects provided by 6 global collaborators. A de-identified subject ID, COVID-19 status, age in years and sex were almost always included in the sample metadata. Where available, HLA class I and class II types were taken from metadata supplied by the sample provider and were not determined by assay-based typing.

The collaborating institutions used their own protocols to collect whole blood in K2EDTA tubes. Collaborator samples were shipped for TCRbeta analysis as frozen whole blood, isolated PBMCs, or DNA extracted from either sample type. What the work shows at the level of the full study, not this receptor alone: Clinical and demographic metadata were provided uncurated, with the amount varying by source and participant.

CDR1 and CDR2, looked up from the germline V gene, are SNHLY and FYNNEI. Including the terminal cysteine and phenylalanine, the CDR3 comprises 15 residues. Only CDR3 DNA is held: 45 bases, read in frame from base 1. Germline trimming: 7 bases from V, 5 bases from J; junction bases outside gene matches: 11. TCRbeta CDR3 regions were amplified from genomic DNA using the immunoSEQ Assay, a bias-controlled multiplex PCR. On the study's bioinformatics: The number of nucleated cells in each sample was estimated by amplification of reference gene primers within the assay. To quantify the absolute abundance of each unique TCRbeta CDR3 rearrangement, sequence reads were collapsed and filtered. For each sample, productive Simpson clonality was calculated as the square root of Simpson's diversity index over productive rearrangements. In its TCRdb copy, this immuneACCESS table keeps in-frame sequences only and misses some clones. Where compared with another copy, unresolved V genes explain less than half of these, and the others have no known cause. D and trimming come from the DNA, and the V and J calls and clone size come from that table. In this sample the table shows some 52,000 clones, 80% to 90% of which occur a single time. The ten largest clones represent approximately 2.6% of the sample.

The chain links TRBV2 with TRBJ2-5; TRBD2 matches 9 bases in the middle. The sample was peripheral blood. The receptor was derived from a man aged 45 to 65 with acute or convalescent COVID-19. CDR3 reads: CASTTAGGFYETQYF. The nucleotide sequence reads TGTGCCAGCACCACAGCGGGGGGTTTTTATGAGACCCAGTACTTC.